What follows are 22 T cell receptor beta chains derived from one specimen sequenced in a study of blood T cell repertoires in COVID-19. Data came from immunoSEQ multiplex PCR; TCRdb stores just in-frame clones and leaves some out. Found here are 95,000 to 150,000 clones, about nine tenths of them singletons; the top ten hold less than 30%. The sample taken for sequencing was peripheral blood. The receptors stem from a woman in her 70s with acute or convalescent COVID-19.

The table lists this clone with a few counts. The V call is TRBV30, the J call TRBJ1-4; D not resolved. Germline loops: CDR1 GTSNPN, CDR2 SVGIG (reference sequence). The CDR3 length is 15 residues. V shed 3 bases and J shed 7 bases, with 18 bases lying between them. CDR3 sequence: CAWSATPGGGEKLFF. CDR3 coding DNA: TGTGCCTGGAGCGCCACCCCTGGAGGTGGTGAAAAACTGTTTTTT.

This chain joins TRBV7-6 and TRBJ2-5; 9 bases map to TRBD2. Unmatched junction bases numbered 4, after V lost 1 base and J lost 1 base. The CDR3 covers 16 residues. Germline CDR1 is SGHVS and CDR2 is FNYEAQ. Here the CDR3 DNA reads TGTGCCAGCAGCTTAGGGGTAGCGGGGGCCCAAGAGACCCAGTACTTC. Translating gives CASSLGVAGAQETQYF.

V and J are TRBV6-5 and TRBJ1-1; 10 bases are shared with TRBD1. Losses at the gene ends were 6 bases for V and 11 bases for J; bases not matched to a gene: 3. This CDR3 spans 11 amino acids. CDR1 is MNHEY, CDR2 SVGAGI, per germline. CDR3 residues: CASSTTGGAFF. The CDR3 region has the DNA TGTGCCAGCAGCACGACAGGGGGCGCTTTCTTT.

The chain recombines TRBV5-4 with TRBJ2-3; 8 bases are shared with TRBD2. CDR1 is SGHNT, CDR2 YYREEE, per germline (reference sequence). Trimming removed 0 bases from V and 4 bases from J; junction bases left unmatched: 7. This CDR3 has 16 amino acids. For the CDR3, the DNA is TGTGCCAGCAGCTTGGATCCGCGGGGGGAATCAGATACGCAGTATTTT. Translation: CASSLDPRGESDTQYF.

The rearrangement joins TRBV13 to TRBJ2-2, with unresolved D. The V end was cut by 2 bases, the J end by 2 bases, with 6 bases between. CDR1 is PRHDT, CDR2 FYEKMQ, per germline (reference sequence). CDR3 length: 14 amino acids. CDR3 region: CASSLSKNTGELFF. CDR3 nucleotide sequence: TGTGCCAGCAGCTTATCAAAAAACACCGGGGAGCTGTTTTTT.

The chain links TRBV11-3 to TRBJ1-1, with a possible D match to TRBD1 (5 bases). The CDR3 runs 14 residues. CDR1 SGHNT and CDR2 YENEEA come from the germline V gene. V was trimmed by 5 bases and J by 4 bases, leaving 14 bases between them. CDR3 sequence: CASSPTRQSTEAFF. The CDR3 nucleotides are TGTGCCAGCAGCCCCACTCGACAGTCCACTGAAGCTTTCTTT.

The V gene is TRBV20-1, the J gene TRBJ1-5; the D gene is possibly TRBD1 (5 bases). In germline, CDR1 is DFQATT, CDR2 SNEGSKA (reference sequence). Deletions cut 3 bases from V and 5 bases from J, with 11 bases between. The CDR3 has 13 residues. In DNA, the CDR3 is TGCAGTGCTAGTGACAGTAACGATCAGCCCCAGCATTTT. It yields the protein CSASDSNDQPQHF.

The rearrangement uses TRBV11-2 and TRBJ1-4; 12 bases fit TRBD1. CDR3 length: 16 amino acids. In germline, CDR1 is SGHAT, CDR2 FQNNGV. Trimming cost V 4 bases and J 10 bases; bases outside gene matches: 10. The CDR3 region has the DNA TGTGCCAGCAGCTCCCACCGGGGACAGGGGGCTGGAAAACTGTTTTTT. Translating gives CASSSHRGQGAGKLFF.

This clone was observed a single time. The CDR3 DNA is TGTGCCAGCAGCGAGGGGACAGGGACTTGGAATGAGCAGTTCTTC. Encoded protein: CASSEGTGTWNEQFF. The V and J genes are TRBV11-1 and TRBJ2-1; 9 bases are shared with TRBD1. CDR3 length: 15 residues. CDR1 is SGHAT, CDR2 FQDESV, per germline (reference sequence). J was trimmed by 7 bases and V by 5 bases; bases with no gene match: 9.

This clone was seen just once. The chain carries TRBV5-4 and TRBJ1-1; D remains ambiguous. The germline V and J ends were trimmed by 0 bases and 1 base, with 10 bases remaining between them. Germline lookup yields CDR1 SGHNT and CDR2 YYREEE (reference sequence). The CDR3 length is 15 residues. The CDR3 sequence: CASSLELGANTEAFF. The CDR3 DNA sequence: TGTGCCAGCAGCTTGGAGCTGGGAGCGAACACTGAAGCTTTCTTT.

The gene calls are TRBV2 and TRBJ1-4; no clear D gene. V was pared by 7 bases and J by 0 bases, with 9 bases between. Per the germline V gene, CDR1 is SNHLY and CDR2 is FYNNEI. CDR3 size: 14 residues. CDR3: CASTILATNEKLFF. The CDR3, as DNA: TGTGCCAGCACAATCTTAGCAACTAATGAAAAACTGTTTTTT.

The V call is TRBV28, the J call TRBJ1-4; D is possibly TRBD1 (5 bases). The CDR3 contains 17 residues. V lost 4 bases and J 8 bases, leaving 23 bases between the germline ends. Germline CDR1 is MDHEN and CDR2 is SYDVKM. Here the CDR3 DNA reads TGTGCCAGCAGTTCCCCCCCGGGAGGGGAAAGAGGGGAAAAACTGTTTTTT. Protein sequence: CASSSPPGGERGEKLFF.

The CDR3 region has the DNA TGCGCCAGCAGCTTGGGGACTAGCGGGGGCGCGGATACGCAGTATTTT. This gives the protein CASSLGTSGGADTQYF. The rearrangement joins TRBV5-1 to TRBJ2-3, with 13 bases aligning to TRBD2. The CDR3 consists of 16 residues. V lost 0 bases, J lost 6 bases, and 4 bases stayed unmatched. Germline-derived CDR1 and CDR2 are SGHRS and YFSETQ.

The rearrangement links TRBV28 to TRBJ1-5, with D unclear. V was shortened by 1 base and J by 4 bases, with 8 bases between the two germline ends. The CDR3 runs 14 residues. In germline, CDR1 is MDHEN, CDR2 SYDVKM. The CDR3 nucleotides are TGTGCCAGCAGTTTATCAAGTGAGAATCAGCCCCAGCATTTT. It yields the protein CASSLSSENQPQHF.

The rearrangement joins TRBV4-2 to TRBJ2-5, with 9 bases lining up with TRBD2. The V and J ends lost 1 base and 1 base, in that order; junction bases with no gene match: 4. Germline CDR1 and CDR2: LGHNA and YNFKEQ. The CDR3 is 16 amino acids. Written as DNA, the CDR3 is TGTGCCAGCAGCCAAGGGGGTAGCGGGGGCCAAGAGACCCAGTACTTC. This translates into CASSQGGSGGQETQYF.

The V gene is TRBV30, the J gene TRBJ2-7; maybe TRBD1 (6 bases). CDR3 length: 11 amino acids. With 2 bases removed from V and 6 bases from J, the gap between germline ends came to 8 bases. From germline, CDR1 is GTSNPN and CDR2 SVGIG (reference sequence). The CDR3 sequence: CAWSHRVEQYF. The DNA for the CDR3 is TGTGCCTGGAGTCACAGGGTCGAGCAGTACTTC.

This sequence joins TRBV3-1 (or the pseudogene TRBV3-2) and TRBJ1-1, with 9 nucleotides matching TRBD1. Germline CDR1 reads LGHDT; CDR2 reads YNNKEL (reference sequence). The J segment lost 4 bases and the V segment lost 3 bases, leaving 3 bases of the junction unmatched. This CDR3 contains 14 residues. The chain's CDR3 is CASSQTQGATEAFF. DNA of the CDR3: TGTGCCAGCAGCCAGACACAGGGGGCCACTGAAGCTTTCTTT.

The chain carries TRBV19 and TRBJ2-5; TRBD2 aligns across 14 bases. The germline gives CDR1 LNHDA, CDR2 SQIVND (reference sequence). CDR3 length: 16 residues. Losses at the gene ends were 6 bases for V and 1 base for J; bases not matched to a gene: 4. The CDR3 loop reads CASSGLAGGSQETQYF. Written as DNA, the CDR3 is TGTGCCAGTAGCGGACTAGCGGGGGGCTCCCAAGAGACCCAGTACTTC.

The gene calls are TRBV7-3 and TRBJ2-1, with 7 bases lining up with TRBD2. The CDR3 sequence is 15 residues long. The V gene's germline CDR1 is SGHTA and CDR2 FQGTGA. V shed 2 bases and J 6 bases; nucleotides not matched to a gene: 7. CDR3 loop: CASSLWGGKGNEQFF. CDR3 DNA sequence: TGTGCCAGCAGCTTATGGGGAGGGAAAGGCAATGAGCAGTTCTTC.

This clone was seen a handful of times. The chain recombines TRBV10-3 with TRBJ1-1; no firm D call. Per germline, CDR1 ENHRY and CDR2 SYGVKD. Trimming took 8 bases from V and 0 from J, leaving 19 bases between them. CDR3 length: 16 amino acids. The CDR3 DNA is TGTGCCATCCAGTCGGGGATGGGAGGGATGAACACTGAAGCTTTCTTT. Amino acid sequence: CAIQSGMGGMNTEAFF.

This chain joins TRBV5-1 and TRBJ1-4; D is unclear. Trimming pared 6 bases from V and 4 bases from J, leaving 13 bases between. Germline assignment: CDR1 SGHRS and CDR2 YFSETQ. This CDR3 spans 14 amino acids. The CDR3 spells CASTRETINEKLFF. CDR3 in DNA: TGCGCCAGCACCCGGGAGACCATTAATGAAAAACTGTTTTTT. The complete variable domain, with remaining parts taken from reference TRBV5-1 and TRBJ1-4, reads KAGVTQTPRYLIKTRGQQVTLSCSPISGHRSVSWYQQTPGQGLQFLFEYFSETQRNKGNFPGRFSGRQFSNSRSEMNVSTLELGDSALYLCASTRETINEKLFFGSGTQLSVL.

The genes are TRBV30 and TRBJ2-1; 10 nucleotides match TRBD2. The CDR3 is 15 residues long. CDR1 is GTSNPN, CDR2 SVGIG, per germline (reference sequence). V lost 0 bases and J lost 6; bases outside the gene matches: 5. CDR3 sequence reads: CAWSVIAGGTNEQFF. DNA of the CDR3: TGTGCCTGGAGTGTAATAGCGGGGGGTACCAATGAGCAGTTCTTC. Using reference TRBV30 and TRBJ2-1 for the parts outside the CDR3, the full variable domain is SQTIHQWPATLVQPVGSPLSLECTVEGTSNPNLYWYRQAAGRGLQLLFYSVGIGQISSEVPQNLSASRPQDRQFILSSKKLLLSDSGFYLCAWSVIAGGTNEQFFGPGTRLTVL.